These 20 T cell receptor beta chains were all obtained from the same sample, sequenced in a study of blood T cell repertoires in COVID-19. Some clones are missing from TCRdb's copy, which holds only in-frame ones; the method was immunoSEQ multiplex PCR. The table has about 240,000 clones, 85% to 90% seen once. The sample comprised peripheral blood. The receptors originated from a woman aged 70-85 years with active or convalescent COVID-19.

The chain couples TRBV10-3 to TRBJ2-3; D may be TRBD2 (6 bases). This CDR3 contains 13 residues. The V and J ends lost 6 bases and 9 bases respectively, with 16 bases between them. CDR1 is ENHRY, CDR2 SYGVKD, per germline. The CDR3 coding sequence is TGTGCCATCAGGGGAGTTCTTGGGGGGACGCAGTATTTT. It encodes CAIRGVLGGTQYF.

The chain joins TRBV15 to TRBJ2-5; D uncertain. The CDR3 is 16 amino acids. V was clipped by 5 bases and J by 5 bases, with 21 bases between them. The germline gives CDR1 LNHNV, CDR2 YYDKDF (reference sequence). The CDR3 nucleotides read TGTGCCACCAGCCACAACTCCCGTCGCAGCGTCGAGACCCAGTACTTC. Its protein is CATSHNSRRSVETQYF.

The chain recombines TRBV19 with TRBJ2-5; 7 bases fit TRBD1. The CDR3 contains 13 residues. Germline-derived CDR1 and CDR2 are LNHDA and SQIVND (reference sequence). The junction had 3 bases not matched to a gene; V was cut back by 6 bases and J by 2 bases. CDR3 sequence: CASRRGPQETQYF. The CDR3 region has the DNA TGTGCCAGTAGAAGGGGGCCACAAGAGACCCAGTACTTC.

The chain employs TRBV27 and TRBJ2-3; perhaps TRBD2 as D (6 bases). The V gene's germline CDR1 is MNHEY and CDR2 SMNVEV (reference sequence). V lost 9 bases and J lost 1, with 14 bases in between. The length of the CDR3 is 14 residues. DNA for the CDR3: TGTGCCAGACGACTAGGTGTTGGCACAGATACGCAGTATTTT. Translating it yields CARRLGVGTDTQYF.

This rearrangement joins TRBV7-3 to TRBJ2-3; D may be TRBD1 (6 bases). The V gene's germline CDR1 is SGHTA and CDR2 FQGTGA. CDR3 length equals 15 residues. The V end was cut by 2 bases, the J end by 2 bases, with 11 bases between. The CDR3 DNA follows: TGTGCCAGCAGCTTAGAGCAGGGGCCCACAGATACGCAGTATTTT. Its protein is CASSLEQGPTDTQYF.

The V and J genes are TRBV11-2 and TRBJ1-2, with TRBD1 identical over 9 bases. The CDR3 totals 14 residues. The J segment lost 4 bases and the V segment lost 1 base, leaving 1 base of the junction unmatched. From germline, CDR1 is SGHAT and CDR2 FQNNGV. The CDR3 loop is CASSLVQGAYGYTF. CDR3 sequence (DNA): TGTGCCAGCAGCTTAGTACAGGGGGCCTATGGCTACACCTTC.

The chain recombines TRBV7-9 with TRBJ2-1; D is perhaps TRBD2 (5 bases). This CDR3 contains 16 residues. Looked up from germline, CDR1 is SEHNR and CDR2 is FQNEAQ (reference sequence). Trimming removed 6 bases from V and 5 bases from J, with 20 bases in between. The CDR3 spells CASSPAEHANDNEQFF. DNA for the CDR3: TGTGCCAGCAGTCCAGCGGAGCACGCTAACGACAATGAGCAGTTCTTC. The full variable domain, in which reference TRBV7-9 and TRBJ2-1 provide the parts outside the CDR3, is DTGVSQNPRHKITKRGQNVTFRCDPISEHNRLYWYRQTLGQGPEFLTYFQNEAQLEKSRLLSDRFSAERPKGSFSTLEIQRTEQGDSAMYLCASSPAEHANDNEQFFGPGTRLTVL.

V gene TRBV5-6 combines with J gene TRBJ1-4, with D perhaps matching TRBD1 (6 bases). In germline, CDR1 is SGHDT, CDR2 YYEEEE. Trimming shortened V by 3 bases and J by 8 bases, and 14 bases separated the two germline ends. This CDR3 contains 14 residues. DNA of the CDR3: TGTGCCAGCAGCTCGTCAGGGGTTGGAGAAAAACTGTTTTTT. Its translation: CASSSSGVGEKLFF.

This clone has only one observation. V and J are TRBV7-8 and TRBJ1-3; the match to TRBD1 covers 8 bases. The germline CDR1 and CDR2 sequences are SGHVS and FQNEAQ. Losses at the gene ends were 5 bases for V and 5 bases for J; bases not matched to a gene: 8. The CDR3 has 15 residues. CDR3: CASSNTGGLRNTIYF. As DNA, the CDR3 is TGTGCCAGCAGCAACACAGGGGGATTGAGAAACACCATATATTTT.

The J gene is TRBJ2-1, the V gene TRBV10-1; the match to TRBD1 covers 8 bases. J was trimmed by 9 bases and V by 5 bases; bases with no gene match: 6. The CDR3 loop spans 13 amino acids. The V gene's germline CDR1 is WNHNN and CDR2 SYGVQD (reference sequence). The DNA of the CDR3 is TGCGCCAGCAGTAGACAGGGGAAATCTGAGCAGTTCTTC. It encodes CASSRQGKSEQFF.

This sequence joins TRBV6-5 and TRBJ1-2; 12 bases fit TRBD1. V gave up 6 bases and J gave up 11 bases; unmatched junction bases: 7. Germline CDR1 and CDR2: MNHEY and SVGAGI. The CDR3 covers 13 residues. The CDR3 region is CASRPGTGGQYTF. The CDR3 nucleotides are TGTGCCAGCAGGCCGGGGACAGGGGGCCAATACACCTTC.

In this sample, this clone turned up a few times. This chain uses TRBV5-1 with TRBJ1-4; no definite D call. Trimming left V 2 bases short and J 8 bases short, with 10 bases between. The CDR3 totals 13 residues. Germline V gene sequence: CDR1 SGHRS, CDR2 YFSETQ. Here the CDR3 reads CASSLEDGEKLFF. The CDR3, as DNA: TGCGCCAGCAGCTTAGAGGATGGGGAAAAACTGTTTTTT. The full variable domain, its missing parts supplied by reference TRBV5-1 and TRBJ1-4, is KAGVTQTPRYLIKTRGQQVTLSCSPISGHRSVSWYQQTPGQGLQFLFEYFSETQRNKGNFPGRFSGRQFSNSRSEMNVSTLELGDSALYLCASSLEDGEKLFFGSGTQLSVL.

The chain has TRBV4-1 and TRBJ1-2, with 11 bases matching TRBD1. This CDR3 comprises 16 residues. In germline, CDR1 is MGHRA, CDR2 YSYEKL. The J segment lost 4 bases and the V segment lost 3 bases, leaving 7 bases of the junction unmatched. In DNA form, the CDR3 reads TGCGCCAGCAGCCAGGCGGGACAGGGGGGGGCCTATGGCTACACCTTC. This codes for CASSQAGQGGAYGYTF.

The CDR3 DNA reads TGTGCCATCAGTGAGTCCAGGGGTTCGAACTATGGCTACACCTTC. Translation gives CAISESRGSNYGYTF. This chain connects TRBV10-3 to TRBJ1-2, with a possible D match to TRBD1 (6 bases). V was trimmed by 0 bases and J by 2 bases, leaving 10 bases between them. The germline CDR1 and CDR2 sequences are ENHRY and SYGVKD. The CDR3 sequence is 15 residues long.

V is TRBV2 and J is TRBJ2-2; 13 bases align to TRBD2. The CDR3 contains 18 residues. After removal of 6 bases from V and 2 bases from J, the junction contained 9 bases not matched to a gene. CDR1 is SNHLY and CDR2 is FYNNEI in the germline V gene. The CDR3 sequence is CASRSTSGGALNTGELFF. In DNA form, the CDR3 reads TGTGCCAGCAGATCCACTAGCGGGGGGGCCTTAAACACCGGGGAGCTGTTTTTT.

The chain combines TRBV5-5 with TRBJ1-4, with D possibly matching TRBD1 (5 bases). The V gene lost 4 bases and the J gene lost 1 base, with 14 bases spanning the gap. The length of the CDR3 is 16 residues. Germline values: CDR1 SGHKS, CDR2 YYEKEE (reference sequence). The CDR3 coding sequence is TGTGCCAGCAGCCGCGACCGGGGGTTAACTAATGAAAAACTGTTTTTT. It yields the protein CASSRDRGLTNEKLFF.

V usage is TRBV6-5 and J usage is TRBJ1-2; D perhaps matches TRBD1 (6 bases). Trimming cost V 3 bases and J 6 bases, with 14 bases left between them. Germline loops: CDR1 MNHEY, CDR2 SVGAGI. This CDR3 has 14 residues. The CDR3 reads CASSYGNRDDGYTF. Here the CDR3 DNA reads TGTGCCAGCAGTTATGGGAACAGGGATGATGGCTACACCTTC.

The genes are TRBV20-1 and TRBJ2-3, with D unresolved. Per germline, CDR1 DFQATT and CDR2 SNEGSKA (reference sequence). CDR3 length: 11 amino acids. Trimming took off 1 base at V and 5 bases at J, with 4 bases between the two ends. The chain's CDR3 is CSARGRDTQYF. CDR3 DNA sequence: TGCAGTGCTAGAGGGAGAGATACGCAGTATTTT.

The table lists this clone with a few counts. The gene calls are TRBV9 and TRBJ2-7; a possible D gene is TRBD2 (5 bases). The CDR3 loop spans 14 amino acids. Trimming took off 3 bases at V and 1 base at J, with 11 bases between the two ends. Germline V lookup: CDR1 SGDLS, CDR2 YYNGEE. For the CDR3, the DNA is TGTGCCAGCAGCGGAGACTACCTGTCCTACGAGCAGTACTTC. The encoded protein is CASSGDYLSYEQYF. Full variable domain (remainder filled in from reference TRBV9 and TRBJ2-7): DSGVTQTPKHLITATGQRVTLRCSPRSGDLSVYWYQQSLDQGLQFLIQYYNGEERAKGNILERFSAQQFPDLHSELNLSSLELGDSALYFCASSGDYLSYEQYFGPGTRLTVT.

This chain connects TRBV12-3 or TRBV12-4 to TRBJ2-2, with 7 bases aligning to TRBD2. With 3 bases clipped from V and 7 bases from J, the junction kept 2 bases outside the gene matches. CDR3 length: 13 residues. DNA for the CDR3: TGTGCCAGCAGTTTCCGGGGGGTCGGGGAGCTGTTTTTT. As protein: CASSFRGVGELFF.